These T cell receptor beta chains were read from a single sample in a study of regulatory T cells in long-lasting Graves disease. One entry per CDR3 protein, called by TCRdb with MiXCR from the multiplex PCR reads. The sample lists some 450,000 distinct CDR3 sequences, around 15% seen once, with around 10% in the top ten. These same records also appear under a second study, on T cells in Graves' hyperthyroidism and ophthalmopathy.

This sample comprised peripheral blood mononuclear cells (PBMCs), obtained at new diagnosis, from a patient treated with antithyroid drugs. The source is a woman aged 25-40 years with Graves disease. Each CDR3 is given with its conserved first and last residue. The order of the fields is D gene, CDR3 length, V gene, J gene, clone size, CDR3 protein, CDR3 DNA. D genes are given only for firm matches. Part of the rows lack a size; the others show once, few, many or a class for expanded clones.

NA,15,TRBV27,TRBJ1-2,many,CASSSTRLINYGYTF,TGTGCCAGCAGCTCGACCAGGCTCATTAACTATGGCTACACCTTC
TRBD1,15,TRBV20-1,TRBJ1-6,NA,CGARDWDSNNSPLHF,TGCGGTGCTAGAGATTGGGACAGCAATAATTCACCCCTCCACTTT
NA,19,TRBV30,TRBJ1-2,many,CAWSNPVTGWNPINYGYTF,TGTGCCTGGAGTAACCCGGTGACGGGATGGAACCCGATTAACTATGGCTACACCTTC
TRBD1,16,TRBV20-1,TRBJ1-5,many,CSATDRGRGGNQPQHF,TGCAGTGCCACCGACAGGGGTCGCGGCGGCAATCAGCCCCAGCATTTT
NA,12,TRBV5-6,TRBJ2-7,many,CASSLGFYEQYF,TGTGCCAGCAGCTTGGGCTTCTACGAGCAGTACTTC
TRBD2,16,TRBV7-2,TRBJ2-1,NA,CASSPTRTSAYNEQFF,TGTGCCAGCAGCCCCACTAGGACTAGCGCATACAATGAGCAGTTCTTC
TRBD2,17,TRBV5-8,TRBJ2-2,NA,CASSSPGLAAPLGELFF,TGTGCCAGCAGCTCCCCTGGACTAGCGGCCCCCTTAGGGGAGCTGTTTTTT
TRBD2,16,TRBV20-1,TRBJ2-7,many,CSARAILAVSSYEQYF,TGCAGTGCTAGAGCGATACTAGCGGTAAGCTCCTACGAGCAGTACTTC
TRBD1,15,TRBV5-1,TRBJ2-7,many,CASSLTGTATYEQYF,TGCGCCAGCAGCTTAACCGGGACAGCGACCTACGAGCAGTACTTC
TRBD2,16,TRBV7-9,TRBJ2-1,many,CASSSQKVAGVNEQFF,TGTGCCAGCAGCTCCCAAAAGGTCGCGGGAGTAAATGAGCAGTTCTTC
NA,15,TRBV15,TRBJ2-5,few,CATSRLPGSQETQYF,TGTGCCACCAGCAGACTCCCCGGCAGCCAAGAGACCCAGTACTTC
NA,14,TRBV20-1,TRBJ2-1,NA,CSANSESSYNEQFF,TGCAGTGCAAATAGCGAGAGCTCCTACAATGAGCAGTTCTTC
NA,15,TRBV20-1,TRBJ1-3,few,CSASRGSPGGNTIYF,TGCAGTGCTAGCCGAGGGTCGCCTGGAGGAAACACCATATATTTT
TRBD2,14,TRBV5-1,TRBJ2-1,NA,CASSWGLAGNEQFF,TGCGCCAGCAGCTGGGGACTAGCGGGGAATGAGCAGTTCTTC
NA,13,TRBV5-1,TRBJ1-1,few,CASKVRDNTEAFF,TGCGCCAGCAAAGTCAGGGACAACACTGAAGCTTTCTTT
TRBD2,15,TRBV20-1,TRBJ2-2,few,CSARLAGVGTGELFF,TGCAGTGCTAGGTTGGCGGGAGTGGGCACCGGGGAGCTGTTTTTT
TRBD2,16,TRBV28,TRBJ2-3,many,CASSLGLAEIEDTQYF,TGTGCCAGCAGTTTAGGACTAGCAGAGATTGAAGATACGCAGTATTTT